Below, 28 T cell receptor beta chains from the same sample are listed, as sequenced in a study of radiation and T cells in renal cell carcinoma. Time point described: blood 4 weeks post-SBRT, at nephrectomy. The treatment denotes: 15 Gy SBRT to primary tumor, nephrectomy 4 weeks later. Libraries were prepared by immunoSEQ multiplex PCR; TCRdb keeps only in-frame clonotypes and omits some of them. Of about 140,000 clones listed, roughly 90% are singletons. The sequences come from blood, collected from a patient whose treatment included radiotherapy and nephrectomy. The source of these receptors is a woman aged 50 to 60 with renal cell carcinoma.

The chain is built from TRBV6-5 and TRBJ2-3; possibly TRBD2 for D (6 bases). The CDR3 contains 13 residues. V was pared by 10 bases and J by 2 bases, with 13 bases between. Germline CDR1 reads MNHEY; CDR2 reads SVGAGI. The CDR3 bases are TGTGCCACCGGAGGGCAGAACACAGATACGCAGTATTTT. Protein sequence: CATGGQNTDTQYF.

This chain links TRBV5-8 with TRBJ2-7, with TRBD1 matching 8 bases. The J segment lost 4 bases and the V segment lost 5 bases, leaving 5 bases of the junction unmatched. Germline CDR1 reads SGHTS; CDR2 reads YDEGEE. The CDR3 has 13 residues. The chain's CDR3 is CASRWTGRYEQYF. The CDR3, as DNA: TGTGCCAGCAGATGGACAGGGCGGTACGAGCAGTACTTC.

In DNA form, the CDR3 reads TGTGCCAGCAGCCCTATGGGGGGTCCTAATCAGCCCCAGCATTTT. It specifies CASSPMGGPNQPQHF. The chain combines TRBV7-2 with TRBJ1-5; D may be TRBD1 (5 bases). The CDR3 has 15 amino acids. Germline lookup yields CDR1 SGHTA and CDR2 FQGNSA. The V gene lost 5 bases and the J gene lost 4 bases, with 15 bases spanning the gap.

This clone was recorded only once. The chain employs TRBV7-9 and TRBJ1-5, with D maybe TRBD1 (6 bases). The CDR3 has 15 residues. Trimming shortened V by 1 base and J by 2 bases, and 9 bases separated the two germline ends. The germline V gene encodes CDR1 SEHNR and CDR2 FQNEAQ (reference sequence). For the CDR3, the DNA is TGTGCCAGCAGCTTAGGGTCAGGGGGCAATCAGCCCCAGCATTTT. It translates to CASSLGSGGNQPQHF.

The V gene is TRBV28, the J gene TRBJ2-3; 10 nucleotides match TRBD2. The germline gives CDR1 MDHEN, CDR2 SYDVKM. The CDR3 is 18 residues long. V was pared by 7 bases and J by 1 base, with 14 bases of the junction left unmatched. The DNA of the CDR3 is TGTGCCAGCAAATGGGGACACTCAGGGACTAGCGGCACAGATACGCAGTATTTT. It encodes CASKWGHSGTSGTDTQYF. Together with reference TRBV28 and TRBJ2-3, the CDR3 gives the full variable domain: DVKVTQSSRYLVKRTGEKVFLECVQDMDHENMFWYRQDPGLGLRLIYFSYDVKMKEKGDIPEGYSVSREKKERFSLILESASTNQTSMYLCASKWGHSGTSGTDTQYFGPGTRLTVL.

CDR3 bases: TGTGCCAGCAGCCCCCTGGGGGCTGGAAACACCATATATTTT. Residues: CASSPLGAGNTIYF. This sequence joins TRBV14 and TRBJ1-3, with D perhaps matching TRBD1 (5 bases). The length of the CDR3 is 14 residues. Germline V gene data show CDR1 as SGHDN and CDR2 as FVKESK. V was pared by 4 bases and J by 2 bases, with 9 bases between.

The chain has TRBV18 and TRBJ1-6, with D tentatively TRBD1 (5 bases). The CDR3 runs to 14 residues. V lost 3 bases, J lost 3 bases, and 6 bases lay in between. CDR1 and CDR2 from the germline V gene are KGHSH and LQKENI. CDR3 bases: TGTGCCAGCTCACCGGGGGACTATAATTCACCCCTCCACTTT. Translating it yields CASSPGDYNSPLHF. Drawing the rest from reference TRBV18 and TRBJ1-6, the complete variable domain is NAGVMQNPRHLVRRRGQEARLRCSPMKGHSHVYWYRQLPEEGLKFMVYLQKENIIDESGMPKERFSAEFPKEGPSILRIQQVVRGDSAAYFCASSPGDYNSPLHFGNGTRLTVT.

The chain recombines TRBV18 with TRBJ2-3; unclear D gene. Deletions cut 3 bases from V and 3 bases from J, with 16 bases between. The CDR3 runs to 16 residues. CDR1 is KGHSH, CDR2 LQKENI, per germline. The CDR3 reads CASSPLGTSNTDTQYF. The CDR3 nucleotides are TGTGCCAGCTCACCGTTGGGAACCTCAAATACAGATACGCAGTATTTT.

This clone was seen just once. The chain joins TRBV11-2 to TRBJ2-3; D unresolved. The CDR3 extends over 16 amino acids. Germline loops: CDR1 SGHAT, CDR2 FQNNGV. The V end lost 6 bases, the J end lost 2 bases, and 18 bases lay between the germline ends. CDR3 bases: TGTGCCAGCAGACCGGGTACCTATAGTCCCACAGATACGCAGTATTTT. Residues: CASRPGTYSPTDTQYF. Variable domain in full (rest from reference TRBV11-2 and TRBJ2-3): EAGVAQSPRYKIIEKRQSVAFWCNPISGHATLYWYQQILGQGPKLLIQFQNNGVVDDSQLPKDRFSAERLKGVDSTLKIQPAKLEDSAVYLCASRPGTYSPTDTQYFGPGTRLTVL.

The V call is TRBV6-5, the J call TRBJ2-5; 8 bases are shared with TRBD1. The CDR3 runs 13 residues. V shed 6 bases and J 5 bases; nucleotides not matched to a gene: 5. CDR1 and CDR2 (germline): MNHEY, SVGAGI. DNA for the CDR3: TGTGCCAGCAGCCGCAACAGGGGGGAGACCCAGTACTTC. This sequence encodes CASSRNRGETQYF.

The chain combines TRBV5-1 with TRBJ2-1; D is uncertain. The V end was cut by 6 bases, the J end by 4 bases, with 8 bases between. The CDR3 runs 12 residues. Germline lookup yields CDR1 SGHRS and CDR2 YFSETQ. DNA for the CDR3: TGCGCCAGCACCGTTACTTACAATGAGCAGTTCTTC. Translating gives CASTVTYNEQFF.

Details on this clone: Just one base apart from a much larger clone, this may be a read error. The rearrangement joins TRBV2 to TRBJ2-7; TRBD1 aligns across 8 bases. Germline V gene lookup returns CDR1 SNHLY and CDR2 FYNNEI. The CDR3 runs to 14 residues. The V and J ends lost 5 bases and 0 bases, in that order; junction bases with no gene match: 3. CDR3 in DNA: TGTGCCAGCAGTTTAGGACAGGGCTCCTACGAGCAGTACTTC. It specifies CASSLGQGSYEQYF. The full variable domain, with the rest looked up from reference TRBV2 and TRBJ2-7, is EPEVTQTPSHQVTQMGQEVILRCVPISNHLYFYWYRQILGQKVEFLVSFYNNEISEKSEIFDDQFSVERPDGSNFTLKIRSTKLEDSAMYFCASSLGQGSYEQYFGPGTRLTVT.

Only one count was recorded for this clone. The genes are TRBV6-1 and TRBJ2-5; D is perhaps TRBD2 (5 bases). V was clipped by 2 bases and J by 5 bases, with 9 bases between them. There are 13 residues in the CDR3. The germline V gene encodes CDR1 MNHNS and CDR2 SASEGT. CDR3 bases: TGTGCCAGCAGTGAATTTAGGGAGGAGACCCAGTACTTC. Protein sequence: CASSEFREETQYF.

V usage is TRBV27 and J usage is TRBJ2-7, with D perhaps TRBD1 (5 bases). CDR1 and CDR2 (germline): MNHEY, SMNVEV (reference sequence). The CDR3 spans 16 residues. V lost 5 bases and J 3 bases, leaving 20 bases between the germline ends. CDR3 sequence: CASSITGAVTVYEQYF. Written as DNA, the CDR3 is TGTGCCAGCAGTATTACAGGCGCCGTAACGGTCTACGAGCAGTACTTC.

V gene TRBV6-6 combines with J gene TRBJ2-2; 9 nucleotides match TRBD1. The V gene end was trimmed by 6 bases and the J gene end by 5 bases; junction bases not matched to a gene: 7. Germline CDR1 is MNHNY and CDR2 is SVGAGI (reference sequence). The CDR3 spans 15 residues. The DNA of the CDR3 is TGTGCCAGCAGGCCGACAGGGGGAAGGACCGGGGAGCTGTTTTTT. Amino acids: CASRPTGGRTGELFF.

The chain uses TRBV4-3 and TRBJ2-6; TRBD1 might be the D (6 bases). The CDR3 extends over 20 amino acids. Germline CDR1 reads LGHNA; CDR2 reads YSLEER. The V and J ends lost 0 bases and 3 bases respectively, with 21 bases between them. Here the CDR3 reads CASSQDILKGRGYGANVLTF. CDR3 in DNA: TGCGCCAGCAGCCAAGATATCTTGAAAGGCAGGGGCTATGGGGCCAACGTCCTGACTTTC.

This chain uses TRBV7-9 with TRBJ2-6; TRBD2 agrees at 13 bases. The germline V gene encodes CDR1 SEHNR and CDR2 FQNEAQ (reference sequence). The length of the CDR3 is 15 residues. Losses at the gene ends were 8 bases for V and 2 bases for J; bases not matched to a gene: 0. The CDR3 reads CASGTSGAGANVLTF. CDR3 DNA sequence: TGTGCCAGCGGGACTAGCGGGGCTGGGGCCAACGTCCTGACTTTC.

CDR3 sequence reads: CASSPRDRPYEQYF. The DNA of the CDR3 is TGTGCCAGTAGTCCAAGGGACAGGCCCTACGAGCAGTACTTC. This chain links TRBV19 with TRBJ2-7; 8 bases align to TRBD1. The CDR3 sequence is 14 residues long. Trimming removed 5 bases from V and 2 bases from J; junction bases left unmatched: 5. The V gene's germline CDR1 is LNHDA and CDR2 SQIVND (reference sequence).

The chain uses TRBV6-1 and TRBJ2-3, with TRBD2 matching 7 bases. Germline trimming cut 7 bases from V and 5 bases from J; bases unmatched to any gene: 6. Germline CDR1 reads MNHNS; CDR2 reads SASEGT. The CDR3 is 13 residues long. DNA of the CDR3: TGTGCCAGCATGTCCAGCGGGGAAGATACGCAGTATTTT. It yields the protein CASMSSGEDTQYF.

This sequence joins TRBV19 and TRBJ2-7, with 11 bases that match TRBD1. Trimming removed 6 bases from V and 3 bases from J; junction bases left unmatched: 4. The CDR3 is 14 residues long. CDR1 and CDR2 from the germline V gene are LNHDA and SQIVND (reference sequence). The CDR3 protein is CASRPGTGGYEQYF. CDR3 in DNA: TGTGCCAGTAGACCAGGGACAGGGGGCTACGAGCAGTACTTC.

The chain has TRBV5-1 and TRBJ1-4; 9 bases map to TRBD1. There are 17 residues in the CDR3. Germline V gene lookup returns CDR1 SGHRS and CDR2 YFSETQ. V shed 4 bases, J shed 0 bases, and the junction held 7 bases outside the gene matches. In DNA form, the CDR3 reads TGCGCCAGCAGCCCACAGGGGGCGCTAACAACTAATGAAAAACTGTTTTTT. This codes for CASSPQGALTTNEKLFF.

The rearrangement uses TRBV5-4 and TRBJ2-7, with D maybe TRBD1 (6 bases). V was clipped by 5 bases and J by 2 bases, with 11 bases between them. The germline CDR1 and CDR2 sequences are SGHNT and YYREEE (reference sequence). This CDR3 is built from 13 residues. As DNA, the CDR3 is TGTGCCAGCAGACAGGGCCCTACCTACGAGCAGTACTTC. It specifies CASRQGPTYEQYF.

The chain joins TRBV7-6 to TRBJ2-2, with D possibly TRBD2 on 6 matching bases. The germline CDR1 and CDR2 sequences are SGHVS and FNYEAQ. CDR3 length: 16 residues. Deletions cut 1 base from V and 0 bases from J, with 9 bases between. The CDR3 DNA sequence: TGTGCCAGCAGCTTAGGGTCGGGGGCGAACACCGGGGAGCTGTTTTTT. As protein: CASSLGSGANTGELFF.

The CDR3 protein is CASRWDRGTEAFF. The CDR3 nucleotides are TGTGCCAGCAGATGGGACAGGGGGACTGAAGCTTTCTTT. The chain is built from TRBV6-5 and TRBJ1-1, with 11 bases fitting TRBD1. CDR3 length equals 13 residues. The germline V gene has CDR1 MNHEY and CDR2 SVGAGI. V trimming: 6 bases; J trimming: 5 bases; junction bases outside the gene matches: 2.

The J gene is TRBJ1-2, the V gene TRBV6-5; D may be TRBD1 (5 bases). Trimming took off 6 bases at V and 3 bases at J, with 17 bases between the two ends. This CDR3 has 15 amino acids. Germline CDR1 reads MNHEY; CDR2 reads SVGAGI. The CDR3 coding sequence is TGTGCCAGCAGGACCCAGGGAACAGGTGACTATGGCTACACCTTC. Translation gives CASRTQGTGDYGYTF.

The chain is built from TRBV28 and TRBJ2-7; D gene unclear. V was cut by 7 bases and J by 3 bases, with 4 bases left in between. Germline CDR1 is MDHEN and CDR2 is SYDVKM. The CDR3 is made up of 10 amino acids. The CDR3 DNA is TGTGCCAGCACCGTCTACGAGCAGTACTTC. The encoded protein is CASTVYEQYF.

The V gene is TRBV25-1, the J gene TRBJ2-7, with D maybe TRBD2 (6 bases). V was pared by 6 bases and J by 3 bases, with 15 bases between. The V gene's germline CDR1 is MGHDK and CDR2 SYGVNS. This CDR3 has 14 residues. CDR3 bases: TGTGCCAGCAGAGTTGGGGGGAGCAACTACGAGCAGTACTTC. It translates to CASRVGGSNYEQYF.

The chain carries TRBV18 and TRBJ1-6; a possible D gene is TRBD1 (6 bases). The CDR3 totals 15 residues. Germline CDR1 reads KGHSH; CDR2 reads LQKENI. Trimming stripped 3 bases from V and 6 bases from J, with 12 bases between. The CDR3 is CASSPTLDSNSPLHF. Written as DNA, the CDR3 is TGTGCCAGCTCACCGACCCTGGACAGTAATTCACCCCTCCACTTT. Full variable domain (outside the CDR3, taken from reference TRBV18 and TRBJ1-6): NAGVMQNPRHLVRRRGQEARLRCSPMKGHSHVYWYRQLPEEGLKFMVYLQKENIIDESGMPKERFSAEFPKEGPSILRIQQVVRGDSAAYFCASSPTLDSNSPLHFGNGTRLTVT.